Listed below are T cell receptor beta chains from one sample, sequenced in a study of shared clonotypes between healthy human individuals. This table comes from immunoSEQ multiplex PCR, and its TCRdb copy is limited to in-frame clones, with some not included. Of about 690,000 clones listed, roughly 87% are singletons. Source material: memory CD8+ T cells from PBMCs. The receptors shown here come from a man aged 18 to 35 in good health. Some clones in this sample may be carry-over from other donors' samples. Each CDR3 is given with its conserved first and last residue.

V: TRBV29-1
J: TRBJ2-7
CDR3: CSVDGLRGEQYF

V: TRBV28
J: TRBJ2-7
CDR3: CASLGQGIPYEQYF

V: TRBV7-9
J: TRBJ2-3
CDR3: CASSLNRVINTDTQYF

V: TRBV19
J: TRBJ1-5
CDR3: CASSIVPGDTQPQHF

V: TRBV5-6
J: TRBJ2-3
CDR3: CASSLGLAGDTQYF

V: TRBV7-9
J: TRBJ2-7
CDR3: CASSLEAGGDPEQYF

V: TRBV7-8
J: TRBJ2-5
CDR3: CASSLRLAGAQETQYF

V: TRBV29-1
J: TRBJ1-2
CDR3: CSVAGADGYTF

V: TRBV27
J: TRBJ2-7
CDR3: CASSPPGHYEQYF

V: TRBV2
J: TRBJ2-2
CDR3: CASSGLAGGHTGELFF

V: TRBV28
J: TRBJ2-1
CDR3: CASSLFIRSSYNEQFF

V: TRBV7-6
J: TRBJ2-7
CDR3: CASSIRQGTHEQYF

V: TRBV4-3
J: TRBJ2-3
CDR3: CASSRITSPDTQYF

V: TRBV28
J: TRBJ2-7
CDR3: CASSLLGGAYYEQYF

V: TRBV27
J: TRBJ2-1
CDR3: CASSSTGTGYNEQFF

V: TRBV5-1
J: TRBJ1-1
CDR3: CASSLAGTGEAFF

V: TRBV27
J: TRBJ2-1
CDR3: CASSWDRGYNEQFF

V: TRBV27
J: TRBJ2-7
CDR3: CASSFFSGPLYEQYF

V: TRBV15
J: TRBJ2-3
CDR3: CATSRGGETDTQYF

V: TRBV7-9
J: TRBJ2-7
CDR3: CASSELPPTVSYEQYF

V: TRBV7-9
J: TRBJ2-3
CDR3: CASSLGADTQYF

V: TRBV19
J: TRBJ1-1
CDR3: CASSPWPRPGTEAFF

V: TRBV13
J: TRBJ1-2
CDR3: CASSSDRHYGYTF

V: TRBV18
J: TRBJ2-2
CDR3: CASSPPLAGGNTGELFF

V: TRBV5-1
J: TRBJ2-2
CDR3: CASSWDPGQMGGGELFF